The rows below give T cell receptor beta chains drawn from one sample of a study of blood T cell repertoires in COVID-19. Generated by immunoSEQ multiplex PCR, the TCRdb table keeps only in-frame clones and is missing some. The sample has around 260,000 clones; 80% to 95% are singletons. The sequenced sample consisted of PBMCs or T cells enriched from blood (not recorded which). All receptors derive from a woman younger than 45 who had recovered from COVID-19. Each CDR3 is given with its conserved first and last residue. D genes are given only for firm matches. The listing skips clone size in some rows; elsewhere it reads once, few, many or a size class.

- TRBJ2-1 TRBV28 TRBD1 CASSQVFSWGQKPRKGPYNEQFF TGTGCCAGCAGTCAGGTTTTCTCTTGGGGACAGAAACCTAGAAAGGGGCCCTACAATGAGCAGTTCTTC
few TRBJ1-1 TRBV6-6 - CASSYSGGTEAFF TGTGCCAGCAGTTACTCGGGAGGGACTGAAGCTTTCTTT
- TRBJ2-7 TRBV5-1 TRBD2 CASPFSREIYEQYF TGCGCCAGCCCATTCTCGCGGGAGATCTACGAGCAGTACTTC
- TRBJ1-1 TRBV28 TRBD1 CASQGANTEAFF TGTGCCAGCCAGGGGGCGAACACTGAAGCTTTCTTT
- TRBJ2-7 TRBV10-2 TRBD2 CASSVNLAGEYQISYEQYF TGCGCCAGCAGTGTAAATCTAGCGGGAGAATACCAAATATCCTACGAGCAGTACTTC
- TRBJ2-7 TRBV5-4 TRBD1 CATSGQGWDEQYF TGTGCCACGTCGGGACAGGGATGGGACGAGCAGTACTTC
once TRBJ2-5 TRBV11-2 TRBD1 CASSLLTGAQETQYF TGTGCCAGCAGCCTACTCACAGGGGCCCAAGAGACCCAGTACTTC
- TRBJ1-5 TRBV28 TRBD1 CASSYGTGANQPQHF TGTGCCAGCAGCTACGGGACAGGGGCCAATCAGCCCCAGCATTTT
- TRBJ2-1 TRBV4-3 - CASSQDVSVEIQFF TGCGCCAGCAGCCAAGATGTCTCTGTTGAGATCCAGTTCTTC
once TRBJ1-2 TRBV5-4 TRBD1 CASSHSRQGGLIGYTF TGTGCCAGCAGCCACTCGCGGCAGGGGGGCCTTATCGGCTACACCTTC
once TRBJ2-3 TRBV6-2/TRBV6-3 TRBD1 CASSFPGGYTDTQYF TGTGCCAGCAGTTTCCCAGGGGGTTATACAGATACGCAGTATTTT
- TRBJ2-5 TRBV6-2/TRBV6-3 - CASSPTGNQETQYF TGTGCCAGCAGCCCGACAGGTAATCAAGAGACCCAGTACTTC
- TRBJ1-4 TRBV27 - CASTSGTLATNEKLFF TGTGCCAGCACCTCCGGGACACTAGCAACTAATGAAAAACTGTTTTTT
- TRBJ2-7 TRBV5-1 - CASSLDAGTYYEQYF TGCGCCAGCAGCTTGGATGCGGGAACCTACTACGAGCAGTACTTC
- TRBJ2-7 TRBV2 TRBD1 CASIHSGTGGYEQYF TGTGCCAGCATTCATTCCGGGACAGGAGGCTACGAGCAGTACTTC
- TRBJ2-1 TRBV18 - CASSPPGGIAINEQFF TGTGCCAGCTCACCACCGGGAGGAATTGCGATAAATGAGCAGTTCTTC
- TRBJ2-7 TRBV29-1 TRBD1 CSVEGQGAYEQYF TGCAGCGTTGAGGGACAGGGGGCTTACGAGCAGTACTTC